The 7 T cell receptor beta chains listed next were all sequenced from one sample in a study of T cell responses to AZD1222 COVID-19 vaccine. Sequencing was performed with immunoSEQ multiplex PCR; in TCRdb, only in-frame clones are kept and a portion is missing. The sample comprises about 110,000 clones, 75% to 90% of which are singletons, and 3.5% to 4.5% rests with the top ten. Sequencing used peripheral blood, obtained on day 0 of AZD1222 vaccination. These receptors originate from an adult in good health.

The V call is TRBV6-4, the J call TRBJ2-2, with 13 bases matching TRBD2. This CDR3 is built from 17 residues. V trimming: 5 bases; J trimming: 2 bases; junction bases outside the gene matches: 5. The germline gives CDR1 MRHNA, CDR2 SNTAGT. The CDR3 spells CASSQLAGGPNTGELFF. The DNA of the CDR3 is TGTGCCAGCAGTCAACTAGCGGGAGGGCCAAACACCGGGGAGCTGTTTTTT.

The V and J genes are TRBV7-3 and TRBJ2-1; 9 nucleotides line up with TRBD2. The CDR3 is made up of 15 amino acids. V trimming: 1 base; J trimming: 5 bases; junction bases outside the gene matches: 3. The V gene's germline CDR1 is SGHTA and CDR2 FQGTGA. The CDR3 DNA reads as TGTGCCAGCAGCTTAATAGCGGGGGTGGACAATGAGCAGTTCTTC. Amino acids: CASSLIAGVDNEQFF. Combining the CDR3 with reference TRBV7-3 and TRBJ2-1 gives the whole variable domain GAGVSQTPSNKVTEKGKYVELRCDPISGHTALYWYRQSLGQGPEFLIYFQGTGAADDSGLPNDRFFAVRPEGSVSTLKIQRTERGDSAVYLCASSLIAGVDNEQFFGPGTRLTVL.

The CDR3 DNA is TGTGCCAGCAGCCCAAACGTACAGTCTGAAGCTTTCTTT. Protein: CASSPNVQSEAFF. V and J are TRBV7-3 and TRBJ1-1; the D is unclear. V lost 5 bases, J lost 6 bases, and 13 bases lay in between. Germline CDR1 SGHTA, CDR2 FQGTGA. The CDR3 is 13 residues long. Combining the CDR3 with reference TRBV7-3 and TRBJ1-1 gives the whole variable domain GAGVSQTPSNKVTEKGKYVELRCDPISGHTALYWYRQSLGQGPEFLIYFQGTGAADDSGLPNDRFFAVRPEGSVSTLKIQRTERGDSAVYLCASSPNVQSEAFFGQGTRLTVV.

The chain has TRBV7-6 and TRBJ2-1; 7 nucleotides agree with TRBD1. The CDR3 totals 18 residues. Per germline, CDR1 SGHVS and CDR2 FNYEAQ. V was pared by 5 bases and J by 2 bases, with 15 bases of the junction left unmatched. CDR3 sequence (DNA): TGTGCCAGCAGCCCCAGCACGCCGGGACAGAAAACCTACAATGAGCAGTTCTTC. It translates to CASSPSTPGQKTYNEQFF.

V usage is TRBV9 and J usage is TRBJ1-1; D is uncertain. CDR1 SGDLS and CDR2 YYNGEE come from the germline V gene. This CDR3 region has 14 residues. The germline V and J ends were trimmed by 1 base and 0 bases, with 7 bases remaining between them. CDR3 DNA sequence: TGTGCCAGCAGCGTAAGGTCGGTGAACACTGAAGCTTTCTTT. Translating gives CASSVRSVNTEAFF.

The CDR3 coding sequence is TGTGCCAGCAGCTTAAGGCTAGCGGGATTGACCGGGGAGCTGTTTTTT. It specifies CASSLRLAGLTGELFF. This rearrangement joins TRBV7-3 to TRBJ2-2, with 9 bases fitting TRBD2. V lost 1 base to trimming and J lost 5 bases; unmatched junction nucleotides: 5. Germline CDR1 SGHTA, CDR2 FQGTGA. The CDR3 runs 16 residues. Full variable domain (outside the CDR3, taken from reference TRBV7-3 and TRBJ2-2): GAGVSQTPSNKVTEKGKYVELRCDPISGHTALYWYRQSLGQGPEFLIYFQGTGAADDSGLPNDRFFAVRPEGSVSTLKIQRTERGDSAVYLCASSLRLAGLTGELFFGEGSRLTVL.

V is TRBV7-9 and J is TRBJ2-7; D is ambiguous. CDR1 is SEHNR, CDR2 FQNEAQ, per germline (reference sequence). Trimming cost V 1 base and J 7 bases, with 11 bases left between them. The CDR3 runs to 13 residues. The CDR3 sequence is CASSLVLAGEQYF. The CDR3 DNA sequence: TGTGCCAGCAGCTTAGTCCTGGCCGGGGAGCAGTACTTC.